The 10 T cell receptor beta chains presented below share a single source sample, sequenced in a study of cytomegalovirus exposure and HLA in healthy donors (dated by TCRdb to about 2017). Libraries were constructed by the immunoSEQ multiplex PCR assay. For the multiplex PCR, a mixture combining 60 forward primers for TCR Vbeta segments and 13 reverse primers for TCR Jbeta segments was used. This immuneACCESS table, as held by TCRdb, lists in-frame sequences with V and J called but not all clones. Of the missing ones, under half trace to an unresolved V gene in checked studies; the others have no known cause. For this sample the table gives 50,000 to 70,000 clones, of which roughly 77% were detected only once. Around 2.4% of the sample is in the top ten clones. Sequenced: PBMCs. The receptors originated from a female donor in good health and CMV-seronegative.

This chain connects TRBV7-3 to TRBJ2-1, with D tentatively TRBD1 (5 bases). Germline CDR1 reads SGHTA; CDR2 reads FQGTGA. Trimming took 5 bases from V and 12 from J, leaving 20 bases between them. The CDR3 covers 14 residues. Here the CDR3 reads CASSPEGASSAQFF. CDR3 coding DNA: TGTGCCAGCAGCCCAGAAGGGGCGAGTTCTGCGCAGTTCTTC.

This CDR3 is CASSELRGGSFGTDTQYF. Here the CDR3 DNA reads TGTGCCAGCAGTGAATTGCGGGGGGGGTCTTTTGGCACAGATACGCAGTATTTT. This sequence joins TRBV2 and TRBJ2-3; 9 bases line up with TRBD2. Germline lookup yields CDR1 SNHLY and CDR2 FYNNEI. V lost 2 bases, J lost 1 base, and 10 bases stayed unmatched. The length of the CDR3 is 18 residues.

The chain uses TRBV28 and TRBJ1-5; 7 bases align to TRBD1. J lost 1 base, V lost 2 bases, and 8 bases had no gene match. The length of the CDR3 is 17 residues. The germline V gene has CDR1 MDHEN and CDR2 SYDVKM. The CDR3 here is CASSLGGGGASNQPQHF. CDR3 in DNA: TGTGCCAGCAGTTTAGGAGGAGGGGGCGCCAGCAATCAGCCCCAGCATTTT.

This clone came up once. J is TRBJ2-1 and V is TRBV19; 10 bases are a match to TRBD2. The V gene end was trimmed by 0 bases and the J gene end by 3 bases; junction bases not matched to a gene: 8. The CDR3 loop spans 18 amino acids. Germline V gene sequence: CDR1 LNHDA, CDR2 SQIVND (reference sequence). CDR3 in amino acids: CASSIDGASGGFYNEQFF. The CDR3 nucleotides read TGTGCCAGTAGTATAGATGGGGCTAGCGGGGGCTTCTACAATGAGCAGTTCTTC.

The gene calls are TRBV10-3 and TRBJ2-1; 14 nucleotides align to TRBD2. The germline V gene encodes CDR1 ENHRY and CDR2 SYGVKD. The CDR3 is made up of 16 amino acids. V shed 5 bases, J shed 7 bases, and the junction held 7 bases outside the gene matches. The CDR3 spells CAISPGLAGVRNEQFF. The CDR3 nucleotides read TGTGCCATCAGTCCGGGACTAGCGGGAGTTAGGAATGAGCAGTTCTTC.

The chain uses TRBV29-1 and TRBJ1-1; possibly TRBD1 for D (6 bases). Germline lookup yields CDR1 SQVTM and CDR2 ANQGSEA. The CDR3 is made up of 13 amino acids. The V end was cut by 6 bases, the J end by 3 bases, with 14 bases between. The CDR3 loop is CSVSGQLDTEAFF. The DNA for the CDR3 is TGCAGCGTCTCCGGACAGCTAGACACTGAAGCTTTCTTT.

The V gene is TRBV19, the J gene TRBJ2-5; 8 bases map to TRBD1. Germline lookup yields CDR1 LNHDA and CDR2 SQIVND (reference sequence). With 5 bases clipped from V and 5 bases from J, the junction kept 7 bases outside the gene matches. CDR3 size: 14 residues. The CDR3: CASSAQGARETQYF. In DNA form, the CDR3 reads TGTGCCAGTAGTGCTCAGGGGGCCCGGGAGACCCAGTACTTC. Combining the CDR3 with reference TRBV19 and TRBJ2-5 gives the whole variable domain DGGITQSPKYLFRKEGQNVTLSCEQNLNHDAMYWYRQDPGQGLRLIYYSQIVNDFQKGDIAEGYSVSREKKESFPLTVTSAQKNPTAFYLCASSAQGARETQYFGPGTRLLVL.

A word on this clone: This sample includes further DNA sequences coding for the same CDR3. V and J are TRBV28 and TRBJ1-4; D is unclear. The CDR3 is made up of 11 amino acids. Trimming left V 2 bases short and J 8 bases short, with 3 bases between. Germline V gene data show CDR1 as MDHEN and CDR2 as SYDVKM. CDR3 sequence (DNA): TGTGCCAGCAGTTTACGGGAAAAACTGTTTTTT. Its protein is CASSLREKLFF.

CDR3 in amino acids: CASSFNRGPGELFF. DNA for the CDR3: TGCGCCAGCAGCTTCAATAGGGGGCCCGGGGAGCTGTTTTTT. This sequence joins TRBV5-1 and TRBJ2-2, with 7 bases lining up with TRBD1. This CDR3 comprises 14 residues. Germline V gene lookup returns CDR1 SGHRS and CDR2 YFSETQ. V was pared by 2 bases and J by 6 bases, with 4 bases of the junction left unmatched.

The chain has TRBV5-5 and TRBJ2-3; D unresolved. CDR1 and CDR2 from the germline V gene are SGHKS and YYEKEE (reference sequence). Deletions cut 4 bases from V and 1 base from J, with 13 bases between. The CDR3 contains 15 residues. CDR3 bases: TGTGCCAGCAGCCCTATAGCAAGAGGCACAGATACGCAGTATTTT. Translated: CASSPIARGTDTQYF.